Following are 2 T cell receptor beta chains from one sample sequenced in a study of cytomegalovirus exposure and HLA in healthy donors. The PCR made use of 60 Vbeta and 13 Jbeta primers. The protocol was immunoSEQ multiplex PCR, while the TCRdb copy is restricted to in-frame clones and leaves out a portion. The repertoire holds over 120,000 clones, approximately 78% seen once, with over 2% in the top ten. The sample was PBMCs. All receptors derive from a woman in her late teens or twenties in good health and CMV-seropositive.

The chain carries TRBV6-5 and TRBJ1-5; 9 positions match TRBD1. V was pared by 4 bases and J by 5 bases, with 3 bases of the junction left unmatched. This CDR3 spans 14 amino acids. Germline lookup yields CDR1 MNHEY and CDR2 SVGAGI. The CDR3 sequence: CASSFRDRDQPQHF. The CDR3 region has the DNA TGTGCCAGCAGTTTCCGGGACAGGGATCAGCCCCAGCATTTT.

This clone showed up just a few times. The chain recombines TRBV30 with TRBJ1-1; D may be TRBD1 (5 bases). V lost 3 bases, J lost 5 bases, and 16 bases lay in between. The CDR3 length is 14 residues. Per the germline V gene, CDR1 is GTSNPN and CDR2 is SVGIG (reference sequence). The CDR3 DNA follows: TGTGCCTGGAGCAAGGACACCCCGAGGACTGAAGCTTTCTTT. Encoded protein: CAWSKDTPRTEAFF.